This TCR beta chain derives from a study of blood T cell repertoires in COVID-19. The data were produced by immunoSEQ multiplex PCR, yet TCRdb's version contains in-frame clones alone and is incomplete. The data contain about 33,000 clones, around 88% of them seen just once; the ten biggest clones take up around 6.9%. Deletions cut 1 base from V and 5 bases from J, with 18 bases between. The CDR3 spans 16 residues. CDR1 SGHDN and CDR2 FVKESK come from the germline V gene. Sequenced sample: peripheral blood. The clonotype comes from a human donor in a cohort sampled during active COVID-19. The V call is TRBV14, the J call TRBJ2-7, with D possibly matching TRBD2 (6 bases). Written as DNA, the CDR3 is TGTGCCAGCAGCCAAGTAGGAAAGCGGAGGGCCCACGAGCAGTACTTC. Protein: CASSQVGKRRAHEQYF. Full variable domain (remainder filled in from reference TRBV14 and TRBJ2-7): EAGVTQFPSHSVIEKGQTVTLRCDPISGHDNLYWYRRVMGKEIKFLLHFVKESKQDESGMPNNRFLAERTGGTYSTLKVQPAELEDSGVYFCASSQVGKRRAHEQYFGPGTRLTVT.